A selection of T cell receptor beta chains follows, all from one sample in a study of T cells in Graves' hyperthyroidism and ophthalmopathy. TCRdb fed the multiplex PCR reads into MiXCR, producing one record per CDR3 protein. Of under 550,000 distinct CDR3 sequences detected, about 20% appear once; the ten largest clones hold 47%. Sequencing was carried out using blood. These TCRs come from a middle-aged man with Graves' ophthalmopathy. Each CDR3 is given with its conserved first and last residue. D genes are given only for firm matches. The size field is filled for only some rows; it gives once, few, many or a size class.

12,TRBV2,.,TRBJ2-7,TRBD2,CASQRGPSEQYF,TGTGCCAGCCAGCGGGGGCCTTCCGAGCAGTACTTC
13,TRBV30,.,TRBJ2-3,.,CAWIPTTAGTQYF,TGTGCCTGGATCCCGACGACCGCGGGTACGCAGTATTTT
15,TRBV2,many,TRBJ2-3,TRBD1,CASKLTGAFTDTQYF,TGTGCCAGCAAATTAACAGGGGCCTTCACAGATACGCAGTATTTT
15,TRBV3-1,.,TRBJ1-3,.,CASEPRRGLGNTIYF,TGTGCCAGCGAACCCCGGCGCGGGCTTGGAAACACCATATATTTT
15,TRBV20-1,few,TRBJ2-2,TRBD2,CSATEAGGPIGELFF,TGCAGTGCTACAGAAGCGGGAGGACCAATTGGGGAGCTGTTTTTT
13,TRBV7-6,many,TRBJ1-1,.,CASSLGSGTEAFF,TGTGCCAGCAGCTTAGGGTCGGGCACTGAAGCTTTCTTT
13,TRBV20-1,few,TRBJ2-1,TRBD1,CSASGQKYNEQFF,TGCAGTGCTTCGGGACAGAAATACAATGAGCAGTTCTTC
15,TRBV5-1,few,TRBJ1-6,.,CASSLDSARDSPLHF,TGCGCCAGCAGCTTGGACAGCGCGAGGGATTCACCCCTCCACTTT
13,TRBV2,many,TRBJ1-1,.,CASIGLSNTEAFF,TGTGCCAGCATAGGCCTATCGAACACTGAAGCTTTCTTT
14,TRBV7-6,.,TRBJ1-1,.,CASSPRPQVTEAFF,TGTGCCAGCAGCCCGAGGCCGCAAGTCACTGAAGCTTTCTTT
15,TRBV5-6,.,TRBJ2-7,.,CASSLLPQSTYEQYF,TGTGCCAGCAGCTTACTTCCACAGTCCACCTACGAGCAGTACTTC
19,TRBV12-3/TRBV12-4,many,TRBJ1-5,.,CASSLSGIRGASRNQPQHF,TGTGCCAGCAGTTTAAGTGGGATCAGGGGTGCAAGCCGCAATCAGCCCCAGCATTTT
13,TRBV19,.,TRBJ2-1,.,CASSIGLGIEQFF,TGTGCCAGTAGTATAGGTCTAGGGATTGAGCAGTTCTTC
13,TRBV30,many,TRBJ1-1,.,CAKQDQMNTEAFF,TGTGCCAAACAGGATCAGATGAACACTGAAGCTTTCTTT
12,TRBV29-1,few,TRBJ2-2,.,CSVDRVGGELFF,TGCAGCGTCGATCGGGTTGGCGGGGAGCTGTTTTTT
16,TRBV15,once,TRBJ2-7,TRBD2,CATSRSPGTSLYEQYF,TGTGCCACCAGCAGATCCCCCGGGACTAGCCTCTACGAGCAGTACTTC
13,TRBV30,.,TRBJ2-3,.,CAWRAGSADTQYF,TGTGCCTGGAGGGCGGGTTCGGCAGATACGCAGTATTTT
15,TRBV12-3/TRBV12-4,few,TRBJ1-5,.,CASSPQGMGNQPQHF,TGTGCCAGCAGTCCCCAGGGCATGGGCAATCAGCCCCAGCATTTT
13,TRBV2,many,TRBJ2-7,.,CATERAPDYEQYF,TGTGCCACCGAGCGGGCCCCGGACTACGAGCAGTACTTC
13,TRBV20-1,few,TRBJ2-5,.,CSGENEFQETQYF,TGCAGCGGGGAAAACGAGTTCCAAGAGACCCAGTACTTC
16,TRBV6-1,many,TRBJ2-7,TRBD2,CASRTGTSGASYEQYF,TGTGCCAGCAGGACTGGGACTAGCGGGGCATCCTACGAGCAGTACTTC
13,TRBV12-3/TRBV12-4,.,TRBJ1-2,.,CASSLRGSLVYTF,TGTGCCAGCAGTTTGAGGGGGAGTTTGGTCTACACCTTC
19,TRBV4-1,.,TRBJ2-3,TRBD2,CASSQDFIVGAGDTDTQYF,TGCGCCAGCAGCCAAGATTTCATCGTTGGAGCGGGGGACACAGATACGCAGTATTTT
14,TRBV27,.,TRBJ2-7,.,CASSPRDSPNEQYF,TGTGCCAGCAGTCCCCGGGACTCCCCGAACGAGCAGTACTTC
14,TRBV7-3,.,TRBJ1-2,.,CARRLHLTNYGYTF,TGTGCCCGCAGACTTCACCTGACTAACTATGGCTACACCTTC
11,TRBV6-6,few,TRBJ2-5,.,CASSYERKQYF,TGTGCCAGCAGTTACGAGAGAAAACAGTACTTC
14,TRBV6-2/TRBV6-3,few,TRBJ2-1,.,CASTSTNSYNEQFF,TGTGCCAGCACTTCGACCAACTCCTACAATGAGCAGTTCTTC
13,TRBV20-1,.,TRBJ2-1,.,CSARGTRYNEQFF,TGCAGTGCTAGAGGCACACGATACAATGAACAGTTCTTC
15,TRBV7-3,few,TRBJ2-7,.,CASSQRGGHRDEQYF,TGTGCCAGCAGCCAAAGGGGGGGCCACAGGGACGAGCAGTACTTC
15,TRBV4-2,many,TRBJ1-1,.,CASSQVGSMNTEAFF,TGTGCCAGCAGCCAAGTAGGCAGCATGAACACTGAAGCTTTCTTT
13,TRBV2,many,TRBJ2-7,.,CASSEAQRGEQYF,TGTGCCAGCAGTGAAGCGCAGAGGGGCGAGCAGTACTTC